A selection of T cell receptor beta chains follows, all from one sample in a study of shared clonotypes between healthy human individuals. Sequenced by immunoSEQ multiplex PCR; TCRdb stores in-frame clones only, minus some. The table has 700,000 to 950,000 clones, 90% to 98% seen once. The sequencing sample was made of naive CD8+ T cells sorted from blood. Receptor source: a man aged 25-45 years in good health. CDR3s include the opening cysteine and the closing phenylalanine or tryptophan. A D gene is named only where the DNA matches it firmly.

>TRBD2|TRBV29-1|TRBJ2-7
CSVVLAGASGNEQYF
>TRBD1|TRBV7-6|TRBJ2-7
CASSPQVDRDDEQYF
>-|TRBV29-1|TRBJ2-7
CSVEGTYEQYF
>-|TRBV29-1|TRBJ2-2
CSVLRALNTGELFF
>TRBD2|TRBV7-9|TRBJ2-7
CASSLGGSVNEQYF
>-|TRBV6-5|TRBJ1-5
CASSTQGRQPQHF
>TRBD2|TRBV6-4|TRBJ2-5
CASSDGGGPGTQYF
>TRBD2|TRBV4-1|TRBJ2-7
CASSQESGTSFYEQYF
>-|TRBV4-3|TRBJ2-1
CASSQDPAPYNEQFF
>-|TRBV9|TRBJ2-7
CASSPQGYEQYF
>-|TRBV7-9|TRBJ2-2
CASSLGGLLTGELFF
>-|TRBV7-9|TRBJ1-5
CASSLDFDQPQHF
>-|TRBV30|TRBJ2-7
CAWRAGTYEQYF
>-|TRBV27|TRBJ2-7
CASSPLPFGYEQYF
>-|TRBV9|TRBJ2-1
CASSVGRGNEQFF
>-|TRBV27|TRBJ2-1
CASSPPGEAYNEQFF
>-|TRBV5-4|TRBJ2-2
CASGDTGELFF
>-|TRBV30|TRBJ1-3
CAWSAGSGGFSGNTIYF
>-|TRBV28|TRBJ2-5
CASSLLTGKETQYF
>-|TRBV21-1|TRBJ2-1
CASSKRATRFPRYNEQFF
>TRBD2|TRBV2|TRBJ2-7
CASSGSRELPYEQYF
>-|TRBV29-1|TRBJ2-7
CSVECSTTYEQYF
>TRBD2|TRBV27|TRBJ2-1
CASSSSGLAGWYNEQFF
>TRBD1|TRBV2|TRBJ2-7
CASRDTSGGDPYEQYF
>TRBD2|TRBV7-9|TRBJ2-1
CASRPPIAGEIHEQFF
>TRBD2|TRBV4-1|TRBJ2-3
CASSQVYGREGDTQYF
>TRBD2|TRBV19|TRBJ2-7
CASSTRLAGRAYEQYF
>TRBD1|TRBV15|TRBJ2-7
CATSRQGQEITYEQYF